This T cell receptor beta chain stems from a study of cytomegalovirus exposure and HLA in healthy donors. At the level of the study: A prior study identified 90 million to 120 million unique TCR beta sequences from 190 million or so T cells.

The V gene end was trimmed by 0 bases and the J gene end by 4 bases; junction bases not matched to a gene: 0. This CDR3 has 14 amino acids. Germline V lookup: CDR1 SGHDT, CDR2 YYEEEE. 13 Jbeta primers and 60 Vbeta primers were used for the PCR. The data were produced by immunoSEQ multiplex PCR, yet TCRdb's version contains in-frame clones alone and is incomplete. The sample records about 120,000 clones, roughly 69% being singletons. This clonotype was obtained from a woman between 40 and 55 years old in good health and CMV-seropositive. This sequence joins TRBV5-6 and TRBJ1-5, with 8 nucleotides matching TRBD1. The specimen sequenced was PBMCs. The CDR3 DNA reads TGTGCCAGCAGCTTGGGGACAGGGAATCAGCCCCAGCATTTT. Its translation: CASSLGTGNQPQHF.